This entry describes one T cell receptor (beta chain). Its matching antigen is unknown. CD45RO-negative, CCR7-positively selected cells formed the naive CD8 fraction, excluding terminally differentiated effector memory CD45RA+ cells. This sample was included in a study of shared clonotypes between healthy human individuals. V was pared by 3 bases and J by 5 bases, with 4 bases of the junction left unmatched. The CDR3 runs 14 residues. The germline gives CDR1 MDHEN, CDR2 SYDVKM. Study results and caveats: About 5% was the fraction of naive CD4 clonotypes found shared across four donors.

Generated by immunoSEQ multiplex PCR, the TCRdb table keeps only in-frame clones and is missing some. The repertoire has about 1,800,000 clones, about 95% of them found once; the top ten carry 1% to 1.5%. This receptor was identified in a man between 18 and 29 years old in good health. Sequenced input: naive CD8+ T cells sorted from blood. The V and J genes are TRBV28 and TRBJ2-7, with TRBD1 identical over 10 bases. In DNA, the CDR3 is TGTGCCAGCAGTTTGGAGGGACAGGGGAACGAGCAGTACTTC. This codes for CASSLEGQGNEQYF.